This T cell receptor beta chain was captured in a study of cytomegalovirus exposure and HLA in healthy donors. At the level of the study: From donors who were HLA-typed, an early data release held 80 million to 95 million unique TCRs. Whole-study results and caveats: Donors were assumed by presence/absence analyses to have roughly uniform sequencing depth. Exclusion applied to some V segments, including TRBV6-2 and TRBV6-3, as they were indistinguishable. CMV serostatus stood as the only immune exposure information on hand.

On this clone itself: The antigen is not known.

CDR3 length: 15 amino acids. V was pared by 5 bases and J by 8 bases, with 14 bases of the junction left unmatched. Germline assignment: CDR1 SGHTA and CDR2 FQGNSA. The PCR was carried out with 60 Vbeta primers and 13 Jbeta primers. Some clones are missing from TCRdb's copy, which holds only in-frame ones; the method was immunoSEQ multiplex PCR. The repertoire includes nearly 200,000 clones, 82% of them detected once, and approximately 0.098% sits in the top ten. This receptor was identified in a boy aged 2 to 9 in good health and CMV-seronegative. Source material: PBMCs. The chain links TRBV7-2 to TRBJ1-2; 7 nucleotides line up with TRBD1. CDR3 protein: CASSLPRTGLKGYTF. The CDR3 bases are TGTGCCAGCAGCCTACCCCGGACAGGCCTCAAAGGCTACACCTTC.